The sequence of this TCR beta chain was determined in a study of blood T cells in healthy people across ages. Sample-barcoded 5' priming and a J-beta primer mix drove a second PCR of 7 to 11 cycles. The authors tagged each cDNA molecule using a template-switch adaptor with 12 random nucleotides. TCRdb itself ran the 5' RACE reads through MiXCR, one entry per CDR3 protein. The sample contains 900,000 to 950,000 distinct CDR3 sequences, 25% to 35% of which appear only once. Notes on the study in general: For the donors, CMV status was unknown and possibly confounded expanded clonotype changes. Greater diversity and more naive CD4+ cells were seen in long-lived donors than in aged donors.

Trimming stripped 3 bases from V and 2 bases from J, with 12 bases between. CDR3 length equals 15 residues. Per the germline V gene, CDR1 is MNHNS and CDR2 is SASEGT. This clonotype was counted only a few times. The target antigen is unknown. This same sample was also taken into another study, of T cells of mothers and their children.

The source material was blood. V is TRBV6-1 and J is TRBJ2-3; D is undetermined. The clonotype originates from a woman aged 40-49 years in good health. CDR3 bases: TGTGCCAGCAGTGAGTCCCGGGCCGCCACAGATACGCAGTATTTT. Its protein product is CASSESRAATDTQYF.